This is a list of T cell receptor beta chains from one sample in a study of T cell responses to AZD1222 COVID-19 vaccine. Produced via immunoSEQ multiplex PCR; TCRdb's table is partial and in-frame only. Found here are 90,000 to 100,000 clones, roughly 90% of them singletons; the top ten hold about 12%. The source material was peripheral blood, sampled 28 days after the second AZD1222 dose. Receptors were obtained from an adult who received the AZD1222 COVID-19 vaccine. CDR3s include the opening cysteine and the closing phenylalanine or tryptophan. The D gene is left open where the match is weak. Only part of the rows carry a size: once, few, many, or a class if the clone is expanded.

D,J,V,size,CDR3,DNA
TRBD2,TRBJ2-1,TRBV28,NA,CASTDRTSGASEQFF,TGTGCCAGCACCGATCGGACTAGCGGGGCATCTGAGCAGTTCTTC
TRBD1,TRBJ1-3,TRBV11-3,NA,CASTPDRGLGNTIYF,TGTGCCAGCACCCCTGACAGGGGGCTGGGAAACACCATATATTTT
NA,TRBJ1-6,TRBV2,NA,CASSDRVPLHF,TGTGCCAGCAGTGACAGGGTACCCCTCCACTTT
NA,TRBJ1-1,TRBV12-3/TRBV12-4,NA,CASTRGSNTEAFF,TGTGCCAGCACAAGGGGGTCGAACACTGAAGCTTTCTTT
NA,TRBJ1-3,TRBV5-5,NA,CASSLAQGHSGNTIYF,TGTGCCAGCAGCTTGGCTCAGGGTCACTCTGGAAACACCATATATTTT
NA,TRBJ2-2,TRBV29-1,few,CSVESQAVRPGELFF,TGCAGCGTTGAGTCTCAGGCCGTTCGTCCCGGGGAGCTGTTTTTT
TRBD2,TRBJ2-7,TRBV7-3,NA,CASSSAGTSGGLDYEQYF,TGTGCCAGCAGCTCCGCCGGGACTAGCGGGGGCCTAGATTACGAGCAGTACTTC
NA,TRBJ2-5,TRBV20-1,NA,CSASRQGQETQYF,TGCAGTGCTAGTCGGCAGGGCCAAGAGACCCAGTACTTC
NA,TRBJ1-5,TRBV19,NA,CASSMRWLSNQPQHF,TGTGCCAGTAGTATGAGATGGTTGAGCAATCAGCCCCAGCATTTT
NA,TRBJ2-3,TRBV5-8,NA,CASSLRGKQRTQYF,TGTGCCAGCAGCTTACGGGGAAAACAGAGGACGCAGTATTTT
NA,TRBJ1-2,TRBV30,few,CARSPGHIF,TGTGCCCGATCCCCGGGACACATTTTC
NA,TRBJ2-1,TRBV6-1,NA,CASSEARLRDWQFF,TGTGCCAGCAGTGAAGCAAGACTCCGGGACTGGCAGTTCTTC
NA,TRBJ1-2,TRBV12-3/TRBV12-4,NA,CASSVQGFDGYTF,TGTGCCAGCAGTGTACAGGGTTTTGATGGCTACACCTTC
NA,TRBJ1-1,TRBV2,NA,CASNSPVAPNTEAFF,TGTGCCAGCAATTCACCAGTGGCCCCGAACACTGAAGCTTTCTTT
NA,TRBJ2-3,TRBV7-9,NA,CASSPSGDTQYF,TGTGCCAGCAGCCCAAGCGGGGATACGCAGTATTTT
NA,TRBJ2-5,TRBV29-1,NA,CSVRTDQETQYF,TGCAGCGTTCGGACTGACCAAGAGACCCAGTACTTC
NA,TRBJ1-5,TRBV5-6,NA,CASSLRFGGNQPQHF,TGTGCCAGCAGCTTGCGGTTCGGAGGTAATCAGCCCCAGCATTTT
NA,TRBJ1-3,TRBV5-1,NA,CASSPGQGWSGNTIYF,TGCGCCAGCAGCCCCGGTCAGGGTTGGTCTGGAAACACCATATATTTT
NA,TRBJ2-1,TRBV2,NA,CASRLRTNKNEQFF,TGTGCCAGCAGACTTAGAACGAATAAAAATGAGCAGTTCTTC
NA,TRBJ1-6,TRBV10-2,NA,CASSESSSPLMNSPLHF,TGCGCCAGCAGTGAGTCGTCCTCGCCACTAATGAATTCACCCCTCCACTTT
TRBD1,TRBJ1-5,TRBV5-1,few,CASSAGTGGYEQPQHF,TGCGCCAGCAGCGCAGGGACAGGGGGCTACGAGCAGCCCCAGCATTTT
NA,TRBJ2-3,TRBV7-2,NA,CASSLAPLGADTQYF,TGTGCCAGCAGCTTAGCTCCTCTAGGAGCAGATACGCAGTATTTT
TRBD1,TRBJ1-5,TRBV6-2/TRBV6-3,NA,CASSYADRGNQPQHF,TGTGCCAGCAGTTACGCCGACAGGGGCAATCAGCCCCAGCATTTT
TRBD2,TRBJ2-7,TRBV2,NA,CATATGSGGFYEQYF,TGTGCCACCGCTACAGGTAGCGGGGGGTTCTACGAGCAGTACTTC
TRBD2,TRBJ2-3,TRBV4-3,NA,CASSLLAGGEPDTQYF,TGCGCCAGCAGCCTCTTAGCGGGGGGGGAGCCAGATACGCAGTATTTT
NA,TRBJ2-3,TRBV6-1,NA,CASSDGSTDTQYF,TGTGCCAGCAGTGACGGTAGCACAGATACGCAGTATTTT
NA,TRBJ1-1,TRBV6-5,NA,CASRGEERYTEAFF,TGTGCCAGCAGAGGAGAGGAAAGATACACTGAAGCTTTCTTT
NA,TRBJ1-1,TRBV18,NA,CASSGQKNTEAFF,TGTGCCAGCTCAGGGCAGAAGAACACTGAAGCTTTCTTT
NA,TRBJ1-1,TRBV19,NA,CASSRNTEAFF,TGTGCCAGTAGTCGCAACACTGAAGCTTTCTTT
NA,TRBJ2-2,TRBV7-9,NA,CASTTGELFF,TGTGCCAGCACGACCGGGGAGCTGTTTTTT
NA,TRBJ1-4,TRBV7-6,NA,CASSLVETNEKLFF,TGTGCCAGCAGCTTGGTTGAAACTAATGAAAAACTGTTTTTT
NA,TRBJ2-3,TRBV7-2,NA,CASSWGYTADTQYF,TGTGCCAGCAGCTGGGGCTACACGGCAGATACGCAGTATTTT
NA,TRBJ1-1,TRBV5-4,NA,CASSLLAGSNTEAFF,TGTGCCAGCAGCTTGTTGGCAGGGTCAAACACTGAAGCTTTCTTT
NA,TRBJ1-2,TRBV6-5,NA,CASSYGIGGGGYTF,TGTGCCAGCAGTTACGGTATAGGGGGTGGTGGCTACACCTTC
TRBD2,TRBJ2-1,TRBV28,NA,CASSQLREGVNEQFF,TGTGCCAGCAGCCAATTGCGGGAGGGGGTCAATGAGCAGTTCTTC
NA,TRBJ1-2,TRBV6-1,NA,CASSDVGRGDGYTF,TGTGCCAGCAGTGATGTCGGGAGGGGGGATGGCTACACCTTC
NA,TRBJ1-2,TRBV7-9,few,CASSLETDGYTF,TGTGCCAGCAGCTTAGAGACAGATGGCTACACCTTC
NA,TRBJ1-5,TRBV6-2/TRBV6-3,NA,CASSYSAGTLFPQHF,TGTGCCAGCAGTTACTCTGCCGGGACCCTATTTCCCCAGCATTTT
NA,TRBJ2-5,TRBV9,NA,CASSVGISVETQYF,TGTGCCAGCAGCGTAGGGATCTCGGTGGAGACCCAGTACTTC
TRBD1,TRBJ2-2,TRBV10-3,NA,CAISVTGGRNTGELFF,TGTGCCATCAGTGTGACAGGGGGACGGAACACCGGGGAGCTGTTTTTT
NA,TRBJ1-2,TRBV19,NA,CASSIEQGIFYGYTF,TGTGCCAGTAGTATTGAGCAGGGTATCTTCTATGGCTACACCTTC
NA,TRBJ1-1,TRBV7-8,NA,CASSLEGGGGTEAFF,TGTGCCAGCAGCTTAGAGGGGGGAGGTGGCACTGAAGCTTTCTTT
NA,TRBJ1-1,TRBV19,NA,CASSIDQNTEAFF,TGTGCCAGTAGTATAGATCAGAACACTGAAGCTTTCTTT
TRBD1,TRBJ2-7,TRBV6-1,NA,CASSEAADRDYEQYF,TGTGCCAGCAGTGAAGCGGCCGACAGGGACTACGAGCAGTACTTC
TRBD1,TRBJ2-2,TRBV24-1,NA,CATSSRGSDTGELFF,TGTGCCACCAGTTCCAGGGGGAGCGACACCGGGGAGCTGTTTTTT
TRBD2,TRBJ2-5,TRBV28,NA,CASTTGGAETQYF,TGTGCCAGCACAACGGGGGGGGCGGAGACCCAGTACTTC
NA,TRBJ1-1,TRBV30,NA,CAWSPVPGTEAFF,TGTGCCTGGAGTCCCGTTCCGGGCACTGAAGCTTTCTTT
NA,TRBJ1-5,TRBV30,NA,CAWRQDEEPQHF,TGTGCCTGGAGGCAAGACGAGGAGCCCCAGCATTTT
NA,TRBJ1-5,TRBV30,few,CAWDRANQPQHF,TGTGCCTGGGACAGAGCAAATCAGCCCCAGCATTTT